Each of the 7 T cell receptor beta chains below was sequenced from the same sample in a study of cytomegalovirus exposure and HLA in healthy donors (TCRdb year 2017). The library relied on the immunoSEQ multiplex PCR assay. A mixture of 60 forward primers for TCR Vbeta segments and 13 reverse primers for TCR Jbeta segments was used in the multiplex PCR. Entries here come from immuneACCESS through TCRdb and include only in-frame sequences with V and J called. Some clones fail to appear in such tables; in the studies checked, an unresolved V gene covers under half of the shortfall, and the cause of the remainder is unknown. The sample table shows 95,000 to 150,000 clones, and 80% are seen once. The biggest ten clones account for about 0.22% of the sample. Sequencing input: PBMCs. Receptor source: a man aged 50-60 years in good health and CMV-seronegative.

The CDR3 sequence is CASRFPGLELRKF. In DNA form, the CDR3 reads TGTGCCAGCAGGTTCCCGGGACTCGAATTAAGAAAGTTC. The chain links TRBV12-1 to TRBJ1-2. TRBV12-1 is reported as a pseudogene. The CDR3 totals 13 residues.

V gene TRBV28 combines with J gene TRBJ2-7; no firm D call. V was pared by 10 bases and J by 2 bases, with 18 bases between. The CDR3 contains 14 residues. The germline V gene encodes CDR1 MDHEN and CDR2 SYDVKM. In DNA, the CDR3 is TGTGCCAACCATTCCCCAGGTACCACCTACGAGCAGTACTTC. It translates to CANHSPGTTYEQYF. The whole variable domain, remainder taken from reference TRBV28 and TRBJ2-7, is DVKVTQSSRYLVKRTGEKVFLECVQDMDHENMFWYRQDPGLGLRLIYFSYDVKMKEKGDIPEGYSVSREKKERFSLILESASTNQTSMYLCANHSPGTTYEQYFGPGTRLTVT.

This clone was counted a few times. The chain uses TRBV9 and TRBJ1-1; 7 positions match TRBD1. Per germline, CDR1 SGDLS and CDR2 YYNGEE. The CDR3 contains 16 residues. V was clipped by 3 bases and J by 1 base; unmatched bases: 9. The CDR3 bases are TGTGCCAGCAGCGCAATCACCGGGACAGCGAACACTGAAGCTTTCTTT. Translating gives CASSAITGTANTEAFF.

The genes are TRBV4-3 and TRBJ2-2, with D perhaps matching TRBD1 (6 bases). The V gene lost 2 bases and the J gene lost 6 bases, with 13 bases spanning the gap. CDR3 length: 15 residues. Germline CDR1 and CDR2: LGHNA and YSLEER. The CDR3 here is CASSQTTGLAGELFF. CDR3 coding DNA: TGCGCCAGCAGCCAAACTACAGGGTTGGCCGGGGAGCTGTTTTTT.

V and J are TRBV14 and TRBJ2-2; tentatively, D is TRBD2 (6 bases). Germline V lookup: CDR1 SGHDN, CDR2 FVKESK. This CDR3 spans 16 amino acids. V was shortened by 3 bases and J by 2 bases, with 13 bases between the two germline ends. CDR3 nucleotide sequence: TGTGCCAGCAGCCATCATAGCGGCCCTAACACCGGGGAGCTGTTTTTT. Translated, it gives CASSHHSGPNTGELFF.

V and J are TRBV7-9 and TRBJ1-2; D is possibly TRBD1 (6 bases). Germline V gene lookup returns CDR1 SEHNR and CDR2 FQNEAQ (reference sequence). This CDR3 is 18 amino acids long. With 1 base removed from V and 6 bases from J, the gap between germline ends came to 24 bases. The CDR3 DNA reads as TGTGCCAGCAGCTTAGAGGGGCAGGGGAGCCCCAAACGAGATGGCTACACCTTC. It translates to CASSLEGQGSPKRDGYTF. The full variable domain, completed using reference TRBV7-9 and TRBJ1-2, is DTGVSQNPRHKITKRGQNVTFRCDPISEHNRLYWYRQTLGQGPEFLTYFQNEAQLEKSRLLSDRFSAERPKGSFSTLEIQRTEQGDSAMYLCASSLEGQGSPKRDGYTFGSGTRLTVV.

This clone showed up just a few times. The rearrangement joins TRBV6-5 to TRBJ1-2; D gene ambiguous. The CDR3 is made up of 12 amino acids. With 8 bases removed from V and 8 bases from J, the gap between germline ends came to 15 bases. Looked up from germline, CDR1 is MNHEY and CDR2 is SVGAGI. The CDR3 DNA follows: TGTGCCAGCTTTCGAGGAGGGAACGGCTACACCTTC. Translating it yields CASFRGGNGYTF.